The rows below give T cell receptor beta chains drawn from one sample of a study of cytomegalovirus exposure and HLA in healthy donors. TCRdb's table, derived via immunoSEQ multiplex PCR, lists solely in-frame clones and lacks some. The sample holds approximately 80,000 clones, roughly 73% seen once. Input material: PBMCs. These receptors all stem from a male donor in good health and CMV-seropositive. The CDR3 runs from the conserved cysteine through the conserved F or W.

V gene | CDR3 protein
TRBV6-5 | CASSLDRVTAFF
TRBV5-1 | CASSLDSGSETQYF
TRBV29-1 | CSVVGLAVYEQYF
TRBV2 | CASRWGGVEKLFF
TRBV10-3 | CAIRGQGMRTDTQYF
TRBV11-2 | CASSLHLLAVQETQYF
TRBV9 | CASSVTGTGAHNEQFF
TRBV11-2 | CASSKTGGEPNGYTF
TRBV6-1 | CASSEAGLGQPQHF
TRBV27 | CASSLSRTGNIQYF
TRBV29-1 | CSVAGRNQETQYF
TRBV5-1 | CASSLVLAGGNYEQYF
TRBV6-5 | CASSYRDSYGYTF
TRBV6-1 | CASSVGQGLAKNIQYF
TRBV28 | CASTPGEISGANVLTF
TRBV11-3 | CASSLGSGQGADEQYF
TRBV6-1 | CASSELMTGSEFF
TRBV25-1 | CASTRAYEQYF
TRBV9 | CASSVSADTQYF
TRBV9 | CASSLGGGPTGELFF
TRBV6-6 | CASTGKGLESHEQYF
TRBV15 | CATSIDRSSYEQYF
TRBV6-4 | CASRGLAGGPPEYF
TRBV7-9 | CAGLGTGEAGELFF
TRBV7-9 | CASSPRGDRPRYNEQFF
TRBV29-1 | CSVEGRKGGYNEQFF
TRBV11-2 | CASSLVPSLYEQYF
TRBV28 | CASSLDVAGAVETQYF
TRBV5-4 | CASSIRGNSYEQYF
TRBV5-6 | CASSLVGQAPGTDTQYF
TRBV6-6 | CASSLTGTKYEQYF
TRBV7-9 | CASSYRDKHQETQYF
TRBV19 | CASSRIGSNQPQHF
TRBV29-1 | CSVGKGLDLSDTQYF
TRBV6-5 | CASSYSRQGWTEAFF
TRBV5-1 | CASSGGRQGSGEKLFF